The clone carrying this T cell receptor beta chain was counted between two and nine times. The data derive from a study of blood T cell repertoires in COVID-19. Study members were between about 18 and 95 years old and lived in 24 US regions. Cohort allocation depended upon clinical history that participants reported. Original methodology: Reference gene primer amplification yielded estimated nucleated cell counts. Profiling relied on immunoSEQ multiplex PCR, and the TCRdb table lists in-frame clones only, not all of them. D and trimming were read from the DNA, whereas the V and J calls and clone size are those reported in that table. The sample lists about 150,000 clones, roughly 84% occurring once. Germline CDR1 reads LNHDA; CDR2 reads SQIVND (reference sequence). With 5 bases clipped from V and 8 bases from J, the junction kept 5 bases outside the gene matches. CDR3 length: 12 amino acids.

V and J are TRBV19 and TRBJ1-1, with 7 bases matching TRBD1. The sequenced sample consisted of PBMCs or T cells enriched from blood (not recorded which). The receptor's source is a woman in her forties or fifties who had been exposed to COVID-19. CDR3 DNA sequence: TGTGCCAGTAGTCGGGACAGCTTGGAAGCTTTCTTT. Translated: CASSRDSLEAFF.